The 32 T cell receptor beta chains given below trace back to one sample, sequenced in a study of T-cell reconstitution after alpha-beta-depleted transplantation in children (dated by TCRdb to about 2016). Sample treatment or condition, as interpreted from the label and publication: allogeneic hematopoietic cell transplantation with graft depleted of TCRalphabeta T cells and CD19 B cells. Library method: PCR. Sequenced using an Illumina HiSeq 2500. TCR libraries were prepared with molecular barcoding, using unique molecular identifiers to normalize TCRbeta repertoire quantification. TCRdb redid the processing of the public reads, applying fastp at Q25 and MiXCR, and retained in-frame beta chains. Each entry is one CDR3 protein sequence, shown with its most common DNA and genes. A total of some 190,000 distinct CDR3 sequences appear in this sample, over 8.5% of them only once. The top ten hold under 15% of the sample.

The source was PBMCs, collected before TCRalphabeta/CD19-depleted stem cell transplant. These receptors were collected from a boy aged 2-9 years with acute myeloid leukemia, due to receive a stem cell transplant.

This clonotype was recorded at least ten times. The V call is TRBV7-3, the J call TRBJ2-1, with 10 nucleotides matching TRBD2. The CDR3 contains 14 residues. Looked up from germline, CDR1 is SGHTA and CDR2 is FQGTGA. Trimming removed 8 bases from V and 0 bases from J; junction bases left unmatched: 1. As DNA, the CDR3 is TGTGCCAGCTCTAGCGGGAGCTCCTACAATGAGCAGTTCTTC. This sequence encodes CASSSGSSYNEQFF. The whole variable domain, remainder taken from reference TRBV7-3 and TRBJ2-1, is GAGVSQTPSNKVTEKGKYVELRCDPISGHTALYWYRQSLGQGPEFLIYFQGTGAADDSGLPNDRFFAVRPEGSVSTLKIQRTERGDSAVYLCASSSGSSYNEQFFGPGTRLTVL.

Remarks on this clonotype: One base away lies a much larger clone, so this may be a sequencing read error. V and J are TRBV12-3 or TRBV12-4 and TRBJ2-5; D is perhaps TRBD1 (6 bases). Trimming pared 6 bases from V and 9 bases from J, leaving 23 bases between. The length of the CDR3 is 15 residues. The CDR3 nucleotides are TGTGCCAGCAGGTACCGGGACACCGTGTGGGAGCCCCAGTACTTC. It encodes CASRYRDTVWEPQYF.

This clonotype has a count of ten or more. CDR3 in DNA: TGTGCCACCTCTGAGGCGGGGTACACCGGGGAGCTGTTTTTT. Residues: CATSEAGYTGELFF. The V and J genes are TRBV7-3 and TRBJ2-2; maybe TRBD2 (6 bases). CDR3 length equals 14 residues. Germline loops: CDR1 SGHTA, CDR2 FQGTGA. V lost 10 bases, J lost 3 bases, and 15 bases lay in between.

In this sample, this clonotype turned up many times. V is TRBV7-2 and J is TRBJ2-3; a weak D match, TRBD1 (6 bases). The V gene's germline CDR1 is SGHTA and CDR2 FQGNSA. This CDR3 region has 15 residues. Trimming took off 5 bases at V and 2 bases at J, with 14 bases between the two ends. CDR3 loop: CASSAAGGNTDTQYF. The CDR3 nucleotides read TGTGCCAGCAGCGCAGCTGGGGGCAACACAGATACGCAGTATTTT.

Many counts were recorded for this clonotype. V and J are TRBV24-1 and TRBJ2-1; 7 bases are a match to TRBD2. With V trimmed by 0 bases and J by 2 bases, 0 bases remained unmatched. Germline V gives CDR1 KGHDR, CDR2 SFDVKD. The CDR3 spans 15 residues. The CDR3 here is CATSDLSGTYNEQFF. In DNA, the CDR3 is TGTGCCACCAGTGATTTGAGCGGGACCTACAATGAGCAGTTCTTC.

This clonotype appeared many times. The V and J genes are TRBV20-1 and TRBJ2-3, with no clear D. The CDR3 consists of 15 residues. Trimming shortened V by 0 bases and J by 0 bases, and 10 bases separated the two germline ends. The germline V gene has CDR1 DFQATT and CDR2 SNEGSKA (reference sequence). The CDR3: CSAREHLTSTDTQYF. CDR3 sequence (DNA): TGCAGTGCTAGAGAACACCTGACTAGCACAGATACGCAGTATTTT.

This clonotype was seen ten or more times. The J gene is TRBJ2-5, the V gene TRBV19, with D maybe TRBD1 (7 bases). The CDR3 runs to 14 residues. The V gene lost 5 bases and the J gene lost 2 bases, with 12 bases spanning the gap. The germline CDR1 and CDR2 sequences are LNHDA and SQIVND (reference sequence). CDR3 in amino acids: CASSAGQLQETQYF. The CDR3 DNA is TGTGCCAGTAGTGCGGGACAGCTACAAGAGACCCAGTACTTC.

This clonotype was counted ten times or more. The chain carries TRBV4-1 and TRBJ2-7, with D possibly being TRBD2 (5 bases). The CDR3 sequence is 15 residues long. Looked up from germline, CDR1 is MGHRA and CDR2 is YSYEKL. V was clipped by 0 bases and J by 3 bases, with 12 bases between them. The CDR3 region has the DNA TGCGCCAGCAGCCAAGATGGAGGTAGCGTCTACGAGCAGTACTTC. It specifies CASSQDGGSVYEQYF.

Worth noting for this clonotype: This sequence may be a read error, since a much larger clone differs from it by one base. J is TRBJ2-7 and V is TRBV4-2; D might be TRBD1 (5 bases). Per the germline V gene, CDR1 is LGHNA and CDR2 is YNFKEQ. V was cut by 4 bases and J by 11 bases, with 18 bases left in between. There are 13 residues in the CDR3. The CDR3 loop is CASSRKLGQDEYF. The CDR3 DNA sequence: TGTGCCAGCAGCCGTAAGTTGGGGCAGGACGAGTACTTC.

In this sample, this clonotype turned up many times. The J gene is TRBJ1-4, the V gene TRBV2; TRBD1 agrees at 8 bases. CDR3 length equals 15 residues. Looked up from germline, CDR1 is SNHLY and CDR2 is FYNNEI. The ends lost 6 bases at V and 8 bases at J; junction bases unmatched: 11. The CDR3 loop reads CASSGTGGGLEKLFF. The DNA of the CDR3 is TGTGCCAGCAGCGGTACAGGGGGAGGTCTGGAAAAACTGTTTTTT.

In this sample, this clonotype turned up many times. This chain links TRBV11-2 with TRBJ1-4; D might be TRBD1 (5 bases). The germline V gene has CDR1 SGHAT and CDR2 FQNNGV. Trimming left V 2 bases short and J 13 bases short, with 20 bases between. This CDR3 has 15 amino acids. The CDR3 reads CASSLRVADPGGLFF. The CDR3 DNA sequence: TGTGCCAGCAGCTTACGGGTGGCGGACCCCGGGGGACTGTTTTTT.

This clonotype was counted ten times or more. CDR3 nucleotides: TGTGCCAGCAGTCCCGGGGGGGCGGGCGCAGATACGCAGTATTTT. It encodes CASSPGGAGADTQYF. The chain carries TRBV6-1 and TRBJ2-3; 8 bases align to TRBD2. Germline trimming cut 5 bases from V and 4 bases from J; bases unmatched to any gene: 8. Germline V gene lookup returns CDR1 MNHNS and CDR2 SASEGT. The CDR3 contains 15 residues.

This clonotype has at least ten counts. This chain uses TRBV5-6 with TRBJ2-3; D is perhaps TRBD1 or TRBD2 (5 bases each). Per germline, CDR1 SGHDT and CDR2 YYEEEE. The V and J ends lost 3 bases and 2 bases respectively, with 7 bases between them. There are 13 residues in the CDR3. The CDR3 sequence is CASSWGTTDTQYF. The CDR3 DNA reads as TGTGCCAGCAGCTGGGGGACCACAGATACGCAGTATTTT.

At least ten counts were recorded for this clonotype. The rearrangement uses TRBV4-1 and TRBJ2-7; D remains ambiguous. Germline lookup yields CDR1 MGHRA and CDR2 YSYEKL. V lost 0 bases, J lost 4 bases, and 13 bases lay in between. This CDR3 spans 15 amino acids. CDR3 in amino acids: CASSQDLAELYEQYF. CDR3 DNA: TGCGCCAGCAGCCAAGATCTCGCAGAGCTTTACGAGCAGTACTTC.

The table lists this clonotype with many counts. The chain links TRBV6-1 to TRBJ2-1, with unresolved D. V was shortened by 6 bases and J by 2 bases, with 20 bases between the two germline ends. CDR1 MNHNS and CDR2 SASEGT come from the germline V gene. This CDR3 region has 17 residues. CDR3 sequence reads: CASRFHPAPTPYNEQFF. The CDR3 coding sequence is TGTGCCAGCAGGTTCCACCCCGCTCCGACACCCTACAATGAGCAGTTCTTC.

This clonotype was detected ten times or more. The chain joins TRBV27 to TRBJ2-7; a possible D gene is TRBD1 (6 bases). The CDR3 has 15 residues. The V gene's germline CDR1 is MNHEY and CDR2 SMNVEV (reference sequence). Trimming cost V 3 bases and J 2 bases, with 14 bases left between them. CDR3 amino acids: CASSLGAGPAYEQYF. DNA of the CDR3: TGTGCCAGCAGTTTGGGGGCGGGCCCTGCCTACGAGCAGTACTTC.

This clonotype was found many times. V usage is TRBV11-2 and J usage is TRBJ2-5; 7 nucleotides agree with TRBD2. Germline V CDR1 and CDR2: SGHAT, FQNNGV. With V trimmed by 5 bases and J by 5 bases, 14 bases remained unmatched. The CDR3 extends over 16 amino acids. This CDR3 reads CASSQRPPSGAETQYF. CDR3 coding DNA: TGTGCCAGCAGCCAGAGGCCCCCTAGCGGTGCGGAGACCCAGTACTTC.

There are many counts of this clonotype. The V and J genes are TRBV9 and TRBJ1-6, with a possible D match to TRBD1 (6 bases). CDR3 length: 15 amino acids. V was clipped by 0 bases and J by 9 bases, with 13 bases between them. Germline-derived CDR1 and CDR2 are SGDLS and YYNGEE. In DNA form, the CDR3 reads TGTGCCAGCAGCGTAGGCGGCACAGGGACTTCACCCCTCCACTTT. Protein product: CASSVGGTGTSPLHF.

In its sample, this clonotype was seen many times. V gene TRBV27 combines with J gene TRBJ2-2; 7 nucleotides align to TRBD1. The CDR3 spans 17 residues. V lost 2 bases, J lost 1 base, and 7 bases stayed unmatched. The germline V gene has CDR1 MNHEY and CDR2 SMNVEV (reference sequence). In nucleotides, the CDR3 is TGTGCCAGCAGTTTAATTCGGGGACAGTTGAACACCGGGGAGCTGTTTTTT. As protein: CASSLIRGQLNTGELFF.

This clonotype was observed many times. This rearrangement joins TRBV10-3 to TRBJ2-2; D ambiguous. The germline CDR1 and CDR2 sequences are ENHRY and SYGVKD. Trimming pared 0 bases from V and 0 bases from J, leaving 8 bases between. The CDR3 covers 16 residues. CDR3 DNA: TGTGCCATCAGTGAGTCCTCTGATTCGAACACCGGGGAGCTGTTTTTT. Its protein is CAISESSDSNTGELFF.

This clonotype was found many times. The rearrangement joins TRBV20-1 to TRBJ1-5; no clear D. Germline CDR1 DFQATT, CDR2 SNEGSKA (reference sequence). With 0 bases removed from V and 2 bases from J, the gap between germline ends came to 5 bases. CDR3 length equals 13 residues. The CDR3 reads CSARDRGNQPQHF. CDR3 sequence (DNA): TGCAGTGCTAGAGATCGGGGCAATCAGCCCCAGCATTTT.

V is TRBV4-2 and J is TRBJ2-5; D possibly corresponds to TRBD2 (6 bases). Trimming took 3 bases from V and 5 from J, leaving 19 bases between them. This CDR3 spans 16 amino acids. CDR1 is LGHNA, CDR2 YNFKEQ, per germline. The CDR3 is CASSQGLPCWGETQYF. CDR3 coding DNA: TGTGCCAGCAGCCAGGGACTCCCCTGCTGGGGGGAGACCCAGTACTTC.

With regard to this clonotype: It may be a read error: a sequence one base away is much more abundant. CDR3 sequence reads: CATCRPLEEQFF. DNA for the CDR3: TGTGCCACGTGTCGCCCTCTGGAGGAGCAGTTCTTC. This chain joins TRBV15 and TRBJ2-1; D is undetermined. The CDR3 covers 12 residues. CDR1 LNHNV and CDR2 YYDKDF come from the germline V gene (reference sequence). The V end lost 9 bases, the J end lost 10 bases, and 16 bases lay between the germline ends.

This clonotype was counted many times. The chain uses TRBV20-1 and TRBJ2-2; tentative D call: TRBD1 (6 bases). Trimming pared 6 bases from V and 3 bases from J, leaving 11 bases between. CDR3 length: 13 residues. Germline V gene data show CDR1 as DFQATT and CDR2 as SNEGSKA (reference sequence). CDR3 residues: CSARTVDTGELFF. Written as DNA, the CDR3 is TGCAGTGCAAGGACAGTGGACACCGGGGAGCTGTTTTTT.

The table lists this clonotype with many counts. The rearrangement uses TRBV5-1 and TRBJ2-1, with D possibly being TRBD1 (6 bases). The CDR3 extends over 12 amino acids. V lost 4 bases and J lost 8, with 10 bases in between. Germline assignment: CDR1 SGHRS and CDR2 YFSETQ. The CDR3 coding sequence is TGCGCCAGCAGCCAACAGGGATATGAGCAGTTCTTC. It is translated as CASSQQGYEQFF.

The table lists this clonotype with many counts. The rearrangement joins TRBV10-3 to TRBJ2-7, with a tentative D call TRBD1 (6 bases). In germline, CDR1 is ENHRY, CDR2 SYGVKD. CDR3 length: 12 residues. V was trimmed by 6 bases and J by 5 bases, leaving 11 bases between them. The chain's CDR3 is CAISGQSDEQYF. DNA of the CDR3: TGTGCCATCAGCGGACAGTCCGACGAGCAGTACTTC.

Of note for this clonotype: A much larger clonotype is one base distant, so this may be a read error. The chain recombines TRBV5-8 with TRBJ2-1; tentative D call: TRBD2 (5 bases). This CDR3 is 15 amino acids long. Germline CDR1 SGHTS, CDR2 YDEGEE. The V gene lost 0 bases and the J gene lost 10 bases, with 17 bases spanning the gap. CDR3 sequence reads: CASSLVTADFEEQFF. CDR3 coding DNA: TGTGCCAGCAGCTTGGTGACCGCGGACTTCGAAGAGCAGTTCTTC.

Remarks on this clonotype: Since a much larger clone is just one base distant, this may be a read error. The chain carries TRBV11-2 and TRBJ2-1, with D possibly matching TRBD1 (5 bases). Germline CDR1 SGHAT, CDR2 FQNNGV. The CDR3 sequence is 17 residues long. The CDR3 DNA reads TGTGCCAGCAGCTTAGACTCGGACACCCTCTCCTACAAAGAGCAGTTCTTC. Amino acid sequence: CASSLDSDTLSYKEQFF.

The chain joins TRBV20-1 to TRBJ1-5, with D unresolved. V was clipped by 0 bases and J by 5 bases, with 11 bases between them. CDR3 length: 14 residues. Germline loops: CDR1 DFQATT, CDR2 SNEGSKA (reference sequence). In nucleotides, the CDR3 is TGCAGTGCTAGAGACCCGGACGGCGATCAGCCCCAGCATTTT. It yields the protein CSARDPDGDQPQHF.

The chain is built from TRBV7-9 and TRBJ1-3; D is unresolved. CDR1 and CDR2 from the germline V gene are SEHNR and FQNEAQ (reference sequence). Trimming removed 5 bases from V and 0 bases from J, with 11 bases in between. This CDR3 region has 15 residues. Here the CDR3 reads CASSQTYSSGNTIYF. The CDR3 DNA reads TGTGCCAGCAGCCAGACATACAGCTCTGGAAACACCATATATTTT.

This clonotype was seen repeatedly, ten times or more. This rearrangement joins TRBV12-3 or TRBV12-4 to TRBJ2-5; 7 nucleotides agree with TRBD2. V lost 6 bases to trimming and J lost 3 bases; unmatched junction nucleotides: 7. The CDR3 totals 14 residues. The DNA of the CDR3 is TGTGCCAGCAGCAGCCAGCGGGGCAAAGAGACCCAGTACTTC. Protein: CASSSQRGKETQYF.

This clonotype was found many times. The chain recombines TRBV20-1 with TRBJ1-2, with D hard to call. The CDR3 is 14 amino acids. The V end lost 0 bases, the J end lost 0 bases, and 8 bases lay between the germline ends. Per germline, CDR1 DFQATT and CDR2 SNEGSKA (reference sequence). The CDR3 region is CSARDHKANYGYTF. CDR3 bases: TGCAGTGCTAGAGATCATAAAGCTAACTATGGCTACACCTTC.